This TCR beta chain was obtained from a study of T cells after yellow fever vaccination. Study-level results: The secondary T-cell response peaked on day 5, not day 15, but was weaker. CD4 and CD8 compartments shared a small share of clonotypes. A large majority of primary-vaccination clones showed up again after the booster (about 97% CD4, roughly 91% CD8).

Details on this clonotype: The antigen is not known.

The CDR3 has 16 residues. The V gene lost 4 bases and the J gene lost 6 bases, with 19 bases spanning the gap. Germline V gene sequence: CDR1 MNHEY, CDR2 SMNVEV (reference sequence). The authors made TCR cDNA by 5'RACE template switching, adding a universal primer site and UMIs. TCRdb reanalysed the 5' RACE reads using MiXCR and keeps one entry per CDR3 protein. The sample lists around 68,000 distinct CDR3 sequences, around 7.9% occurring once. The clonotype originates from a man aged 18 to 35 who received the YFV17D yellow fever vaccine. The rearrangement links TRBV27 to TRBJ2-1; no reliable D call. This specimen consisted of CD8+ T cells sorted from PBMCs, obtained 9 to 10 days after the first yellow fever vaccination. Written as DNA, the CDR3 is TGTGCCAGCAGTTCGTGGACCAAAGGGATCGGCAATGAGCAGTTCTTC. It encodes CASSSWTKGIGNEQFF.